The following is a T cell receptor (beta chain) sequence with its context. The V gene end was trimmed by 8 bases and the J gene end by 2 bases; junction bases not matched to a gene: 0. Per germline, CDR1 MNHEY and CDR2 SVGAGI. The CDR3 covers 11 residues. This sample is drawn from a study of blood T cell repertoires in COVID-19. Study-wide background: Material from acute and convalescent COVID-19 was sourced from the United States, Italy and Spain.

In the source study's methods: Researchers report that nucleated cell counts were estimated from reference gene primer amplification. Some clones are missing from TCRdb's copy, which holds only in-frame ones; the method was immunoSEQ multiplex PCR. From that table come the V and J calls and clone size; the DNA was used to work out D and trimming. The repertoire includes around 700,000 clones, 75% to 90% of them detected once, and roughly 0.25% sits in the top ten. The chain uses TRBV6-5 and TRBJ2-7; 7 bases map to TRBD2. Input material: peripheral blood. This clonotype was obtained from a woman aged 18-29 years with acute or convalescent COVID-19. The CDR3, as DNA: TGTGCCAGCGCGGGGGCCTACGAGCAGTACTTC. It is translated as CASAGAYEQYF.